The clone carrying this TCR beta chain occurred once. V lost 2 bases to trimming and J lost 4 bases, with 15 bases between them. This CDR3 is 16 amino acids long. Germline CDR1 is SGHTA and CDR2 is FQGNSA. A J-beta primer mix and a sample-barcoded 5' primer were used in a second PCR of about 7 to 12 cycles. TCRdb passed the 5' RACE reads through MiXCR, listing each CDR3 protein once. The repertoire holds over 1,200,000 distinct CDR3 sequences, with approximately 59% as singletons. The sample comes from a study of blood T cells in healthy people across ages. The sequence was obtained from a man between 18 and 35 years old in good health. This chain joins TRBV7-2 and TRBJ2-1; a weak D match, TRBD1 (6 bases). The sequenced sample was blood. CDR3 sequence reads: CASSLSQGRPYNEQFF. In DNA, the CDR3 is TGTGCCAGCAGCTTATCTCAGGGGCGGCCTTACAATGAGCAGTTCTTC.